The 20 T cell receptor beta chains given below trace back to one sample, sequenced in a study of blood T cell repertoires in COVID-19. Sequencing was performed with immunoSEQ multiplex PCR; in TCRdb, only in-frame clones are kept and a portion is missing. The sample lists roughly 93,000 clones; more than 75% were seen once. The sequencing sample was made of peripheral blood. The receptors come from a human donor in a cohort sampled during active COVID-19.

V and J are TRBV28 and TRBJ1-5; 7 bases line up with TRBD1. Germline values: CDR1 MDHEN, CDR2 SYDVKM. CDR3 size: 15 residues. The trim removed 5 bases at V and 2 bases at J, leaving 6 bases unmatched. The CDR3 loop is CASSPTGTGNQPQHF. CDR3 DNA: TGTGCCAGCAGTCCGACAGGGACCGGCAATCAGCCCCAGCATTTT.

V gene TRBV3-1 (or the pseudogene TRBV3-2) combines with J gene TRBJ2-1; TRBD2 might be the D (6 bases). Trimming took off 4 bases at V and 2 bases at J, with 12 bases between the two ends. CDR3 size: 15 residues. Germline CDR1 and CDR2: LGHDT and YNNKEL (reference sequence). CDR3 sequence reads: CASSLDGGAYNEQFF. The CDR3 DNA is TGTGCCAGCAGCCTCGACGGAGGGGCCTACAATGAGCAGTTCTTC.

The genes are TRBV19 and TRBJ1-2; 9 positions agree with TRBD1. V was clipped by 7 bases and J by 3 bases; unmatched bases: 9. This CDR3 contains 15 residues. The V gene's germline CDR1 is LNHDA and CDR2 SQIVND (reference sequence). The CDR3 region is CASKGTGRRDYGYTF. The CDR3, as DNA: TGTGCCAGTAAGGGGACAGGGCGAAGGGACTATGGCTACACCTTC.

This clone was seen just once. The J gene is TRBJ1-5, the V gene TRBV27; no firm D call. Per the germline V gene, CDR1 is MNHEY and CDR2 is SMNVEV (reference sequence). The CDR3 spans 15 residues. Trimming shortened V by 0 bases and J by 2 bases, and 8 bases separated the two germline ends. The DNA for the CDR3 is TGTGCCAGCAGTTTATCCCAGGAGGGCAATCAGCCCCAGCATTTT. Its protein product is CASSLSQEGNQPQHF.

The genes are TRBV15 and TRBJ2-7, with D possibly matching TRBD2 (5 bases). CDR1 and CDR2 from the germline V gene are LNHNV and YYDKDF (reference sequence). V was pared by 1 base and J by 3 bases, with 13 bases between. The CDR3 contains 15 residues. The CDR3 here is CATSRGKRGDYEQYF. The CDR3 region has the DNA TGTGCCACCAGCAGAGGGAAACGGGGTGACTACGAGCAGTACTTC. Drawing the rest from reference TRBV15 and TRBJ2-7, the complete variable domain is DAMVIQNPRYQVTQFGKPVTLSCSQTLNHNVMYWYQQKSSQAPKLLFHYYDKDFNNEADTPDNFQSRRPNTSFCFLDIRSPGLGDTAMYLCATSRGKRGDYEQYFGPGTRLTVT.

The rearrangement links TRBV3-1 (or the pseudogene TRBV3-2) to TRBJ2-3; TRBD2 agrees at 8 bases. The CDR3 has 18 residues. The V segment lost 2 bases and the J segment 3 bases; nucleotides outside the gene matches: 13. CDR1 LGHDT and CDR2 YNNKEL come from the germline V gene (reference sequence). CDR3 region: CASSQNSGLVPRTDTQYF. The CDR3 DNA is TGTGCCAGCAGCCAAAACTCGGGACTAGTCCCCCGGACAGATACGCAGTATTTT.

In DNA form, the CDR3 reads TGTGCCTGGAGTGTACAGTCCGCGAACACTGAAGCTTTCTTT. As protein: CAWSVQSANTEAFF. The chain is built from TRBV30 and TRBJ1-1; D not certain. The V and J ends lost 0 bases and 1 base respectively, with 9 bases between them. The CDR3 spans 14 residues. Germline lookup yields CDR1 GTSNPN and CDR2 SVGIG (reference sequence).

This chain uses TRBV3-1 (or the pseudogene TRBV3-2) with TRBJ2-1, with D perhaps matching TRBD2 (5 bases). Germline V gives CDR1 LGHDT, CDR2 YNNKEL (reference sequence). V lost 4 bases and J lost 5, with 18 bases in between. There are 16 residues in the CDR3. The CDR3, as DNA: TGTGCCAGCAGCCCCAGGTCGGGATTTTGGAACAATGAGCAGTTCTTC. This sequence encodes CASSPRSGFWNNEQFF.

The chain couples TRBV6-2 or TRBV6-3 to TRBJ2-3; 7 bases align to TRBD2. Germline CDR1 is MNHEY and CDR2 is SVGEGT. J was trimmed by 2 bases and V by 4 bases; bases with no gene match: 6. The CDR3 extends over 15 amino acids. The CDR3 reads CASSSGGGNTDTQYF. In nucleotides, the CDR3 is TGTGCCAGCAGTTCGGGGGGAGGAAACACAGATACGCAGTATTTT.

This chain joins TRBV29-1 and TRBJ2-7; 8 bases line up with TRBD2. V trimming: 7 bases; J trimming: 4 bases; junction bases outside the gene matches: 9. The CDR3 length is 13 residues. CDR1 and CDR2 from the germline V gene are SQVTM and ANQGSEA. The CDR3 region has the DNA TGCAGCGCCGGGAGGGAGATAGGATACGAGCAGTACTTC. It codes for CSAGREIGYEQYF.

This clone occurred once. V and J are TRBV2 and TRBJ2-7; D not certain. This CDR3 region has 14 residues. With 8 bases removed from V and 3 bases from J, the gap between germline ends came to 17 bases. The germline gives CDR1 SNHLY, CDR2 FYNNEI. CDR3 sequence reads: CASLGALRGYEQYF. The CDR3 coding sequence is TGTGCCAGCCTTGGAGCCCTCCGAGGCTACGAGCAGTACTTC.

The genes are TRBV6-5 and TRBJ2-7, with D perhaps matching TRBD2 (6 bases). V lost 2 bases to trimming and J lost 2 bases, with 13 bases between them. The germline gives CDR1 MNHEY, CDR2 SVGAGI. The CDR3 has 15 residues. In DNA form, the CDR3 reads TGTGCCAGCAGTTACGGCGGGATCGGGACCTACGAGCAGTACTTC. It codes for CASSYGGIGTYEQYF.

The rearrangement uses TRBV2 and TRBJ2-7; TRBD1 matches 7 bases. Germline CDR1 and CDR2: SNHLY and FYNNEI. The CDR3 totals 13 residues. The ends lost 7 bases at V and 5 bases at J; junction bases unmatched: 8. As DNA, the CDR3 is TGTGCCAGCACCGGACAGGATGGGGACGAGCAGTACTTC. Protein: CASTGQDGDEQYF. Variable domain in full (rest from reference TRBV2 and TRBJ2-7): EPEVTQTPSHQVTQMGQEVILRCVPISNHLYFYWYRQILGQKVEFLVSFYNNEISEKSEIFDDQFSVERPDGSNFTLKIRSTKLEDSAMYFCASTGQDGDEQYFGPGTRLTVT.

This chain uses TRBV27 with TRBJ2-2; 11 bases are a match to TRBD2. The CDR3 totals 17 residues. In germline, CDR1 is MNHEY, CDR2 SMNVEV (reference sequence). With V trimmed by 4 bases and J by 5 bases, 9 bases remained unmatched. CDR3 nucleotide sequence: TGTGCCAGCAGTTATGGTGTAGCGGGGGGGGAAACCGGGGAGCTGTTTTTT. Translation gives CASSYGVAGGETGELFF.

This rearrangement joins TRBV6-5 to TRBJ2-7; TRBD1 aligns across 12 bases. This CDR3 is 15 amino acids long. Germline V CDR1 and CDR2: MNHEY, SVGAGI. Trimming removed 7 bases from V and 6 bases from J; junction bases left unmatched: 10. CDR3 DNA: TGTGCCAGCACCCCGTCCGGGACAGGGGGCGCCGAGCAGTACTTC. It is translated as CASTPSGTGGAEQYF.

This clone was found once. The chain couples TRBV30 to TRBJ1-2; 8 bases are shared with TRBD1. CDR1 and CDR2 (germline): GTSNPN, SVGIG (reference sequence). The V segment lost 3 bases and the J segment 4 bases; nucleotides outside the gene matches: 1. There are 12 residues in the CDR3. The CDR3 DNA reads as TGTGCCTGGAGGGACAGGGCCTATGGCTACACCTTC. It translates to CAWRDRAYGYTF.

The rearrangement uses TRBV15 and TRBJ2-2; 9 bases align to TRBD2. CDR3 size: 16 residues. Germline trimming cut 2 bases from V and 5 bases from J; bases unmatched to any gene: 6. CDR1 LNHNV and CDR2 YYDKDF come from the germline V gene (reference sequence). The CDR3 DNA follows: TGTGCCACCAGCAGACGTAGCGGGAGTTCAACCGGGGAGCTGTTTTTT. The encoded protein is CATSRRSGSSTGELFF.

The gene calls are TRBV28 and TRBJ1-5; D possibly corresponds to TRBD1 (5 bases). Trimming removed 4 bases at V and 2 bases at J, with 12 bases between. CDR3 size: 15 residues. Germline CDR1 is MDHEN and CDR2 is SYDVKM. The CDR3 sequence: CASSSGFGGNQPQHF. CDR3 bases: TGTGCCAGCAGTTCAGGGTTTGGCGGCAATCAGCCCCAGCATTTT.

V is TRBV7-9 and J is TRBJ2-7; 11 bases line up with TRBD1. Germline CDR1 and CDR2: SEHNR and FQNEAQ (reference sequence). Unmatched junction bases numbered 8, after V lost 6 bases and J lost 4 bases. The CDR3 runs to 15 residues. The CDR3 loop reads CASRLTGTGGYEQYF. In DNA, the CDR3 is TGTGCCAGCAGGTTAACCGGGACAGGGGGGTACGAGCAGTACTTC.

The genes are TRBV28 and TRBJ2-1; TRBD1 is a possible D gene (6 bases). Trimming pared 6 bases from V and 4 bases from J, leaving 16 bases between. The CDR3 is made up of 15 amino acids. The V gene's germline CDR1 is MDHEN and CDR2 SYDVKM. CDR3 region: CASSRAGDEYNEQFF. The CDR3 nucleotides read TGTGCCAGCAGCCGAGCAGGGGATGAGTACAATGAGCAGTTCTTC.